This TCR beta chain was recovered during a study of OX40 agonist ivuxolimab in advanced cancers. Turning to the overall study: Ivuxolimab was a fully human IgG2 agonistic monoclonal antibody targeting the costimulatory receptor OX40 (CD134). The monotherapy dose-escalation portion (N of about 50 patients) of the phase I ivuxolimab trial is reported in the paper. In the dose-escalation cohort, 75% to 85% of patients were male, and the mean age was around 60 years with a range of roughly 23 to 79. Intravenous ivuxolimab was administered to patients every 2 weeks at six dose levels: 0.01, 0.1, 0.3, 1.5, 3 and 10 mg/kg. Peripheral TCRbeta sequencing aimed to test whether ivuxolimab altered TCR sequence diversity and caused clonal T-cell expansion. Of the roughly 52 dose-escalation patients, hepatocellular carcinoma was present in approximately 20, melanoma in approximately 15, renal cell carcinoma in 9 and head and neck cancer in 9. Prior anti-PD-1, anti-PD-L1 or anti-CTLA-4 therapy was permitted, and approximately 40% of dose-escalation patients had received checkpoint inhibitors. Partial responses occurred in three dose-escalation patients: two with cutaneous melanoma and one with hepatocellular carcinoma.

The trial excluded patients who had a history of autoimmune disease or who were on systemic immunosuppression. In every dose cohort, peripheral blood was drawn for TCR sequencing at baseline, cycle 4 day 1, and cycle 7 day 1. The samples were drawn from a first-in-human, open-label, multicenter phase I dose-escalation trial of ivuxolimab. Adults with locally advanced or metastatic melanoma, renal cell carcinoma, hepatocellular carcinoma or head and neck squamous cell carcinoma were enrolled in the trial. CD4+ and CD8+ T cells were sorted separately from peripheral blood before TCR sequencing. Beyond this particular receptor, the publication reports: After ivuxolimab, CD8+ T cells had more expanded clones than CD4+ T cells on average. At doses of 0.1 to 3.0 mg/kg, clonal expansion of both CD4+ and CD8+ blood T cells was observed from baseline to week 6. Partial responders in the 0.1-3.0 mg/kg groups had among the lowest normalized peripheral clonal expansion, especially among CD8+ T cells. Which antigens the clonally expanded peripheral T cells were specific for was not determined. Low levels of normalized T-cell clonal expansion were also seen in some nonresponding patients.

Trimming takes 3 bases off V and 5 bases off J; junction bases not matched to a gene: 5. CDR1 and CDR2, per the germline V gene, are KGHSH and LQKENI. The CDR3 sequence holds 15 residues, the cysteine and phenylalanine included. Of all the DNA, just the CDR3 is kept, 45 bases in frame from base 1. To sequence the TCRbeta CDR3 region, genomic DNA was isolated from the sorted cells. TCRbeta CDR3 regions were sequenced using the immunoSEQ Assay. This is the immuneACCESS table as TCRdb keeps it, with only in-frame sequences that have V and J called. A part of the clones is gone; compared with another copy, unresolved V genes explain less than half, and the rest is unexplained. This sample is represented by 65,000 to 85,000 clones; approximately 85% of them were singletons. Together, the top ten hold 2% to 3% of the sample. With regard to this clone: The antigen it binds to is not known. Per-base qualities were not stored, and no clone one base away is much larger.

The TCR sequence derives from an adult with an advanced solid tumor such as melanoma, head and neck, liver or kidney cancer. The V and J segments used are TRBV18 and TRBJ1-5, with 9 junctional bases fitting TRBD1. Sequencing used CD4+ or CD8+ T cells sorted from blood, obtained in a trial of the OX40 agonist ivuxolimab. Here is the DNA: TGTGCCAGCTCACCGACAGGGGGAGGTTATCAGCCCCAGCATTTT. It translates to CASSPTGGGYQPQHF.